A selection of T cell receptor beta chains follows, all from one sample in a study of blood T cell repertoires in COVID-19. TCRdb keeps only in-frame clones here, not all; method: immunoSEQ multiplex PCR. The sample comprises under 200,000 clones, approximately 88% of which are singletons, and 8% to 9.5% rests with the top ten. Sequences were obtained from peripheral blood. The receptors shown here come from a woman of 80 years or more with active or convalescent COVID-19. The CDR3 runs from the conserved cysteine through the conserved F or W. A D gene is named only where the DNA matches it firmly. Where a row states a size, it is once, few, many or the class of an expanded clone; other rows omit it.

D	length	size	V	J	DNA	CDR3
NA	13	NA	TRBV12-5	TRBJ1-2	TGTGCTAGTGGTTTGGAAATACTCTATGGCTACACCTTC	CASGLEILYGYTF
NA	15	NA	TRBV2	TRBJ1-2	TGTGCCAGCAGCTCTGCCGGGACTGGCAGGGCTGGCTACACCTTC	CASSSAGTGRAGYTF
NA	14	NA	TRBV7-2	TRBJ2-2	TGTGCCAGCAGCACGGGACACAACACCGGGGAGCTGTTTTTT	CASSTGHNTGELFF
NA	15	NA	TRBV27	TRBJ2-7	TGTGCCAGCAGTTTATCAATGGACAGATCCTACGAGCAGTACTTC	CASSLSMDRSYEQYF
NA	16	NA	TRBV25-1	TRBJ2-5	TGTGCCAGCAGTCGTGGCGGGCGGTCCACTTACGAGACCCAGTACTTC	CASSRGGRSTYETQYF
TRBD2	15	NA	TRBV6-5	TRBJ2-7	TGTGCCAGCAGATCCCCAGGGAGGGGCACCTACGAGCAGTACTTC	CASRSPGRGTYEQYF
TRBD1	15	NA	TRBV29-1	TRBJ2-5	TGCAGCGTTGAGCCCCGACAGGGGGCTGTGGAGACCCAGTACTTC	CSVEPRQGAVETQYF
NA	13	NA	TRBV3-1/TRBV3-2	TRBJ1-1	TGTGCCAGCAGCCAACGGGTGCACGCTGAAGCTTTCTTT	CASSQRVHAEAFF
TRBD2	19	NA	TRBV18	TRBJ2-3	TGTGCCAGCTCACCACTTATCAGCGGGGGGGCCATTGGGACAGATACGCAGTATTTT	CASSPLISGGAIGTDTQYF
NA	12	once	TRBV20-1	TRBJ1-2	TGCAGTGCTAGTGGGTCTGTAGATGGCTACACCTTC	CSASGSVDGYTF
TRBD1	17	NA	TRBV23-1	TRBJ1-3	TGCGCCAGCCCGGCCGAAGACTTCCGGGACAGGGAAAACACCATATATTTT	CASPAEDFRDRENTIYF
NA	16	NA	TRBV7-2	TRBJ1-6	TGTGCCAGCAGCCTCCTAGCGGTGGGAGACTCTTCACCCCTCCACTTT	CASSLLAVGDSSPLHF
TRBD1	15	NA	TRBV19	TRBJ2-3	TGTGCCAGTAGCCTGGGACAGGGAGTCACAGATACGCAGTATTTT	CASSLGQGVTDTQYF
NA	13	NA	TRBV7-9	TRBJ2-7	TGTGCCAGCAGCCGACAGGACCGCTACGAGCAGTACTTC	CASSRQDRYEQYF
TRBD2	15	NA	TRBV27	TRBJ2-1	TGTGCCAGCACCCCCGTGAGCGGGGCATACAATGAGCAGTTCTTC	CASTPVSGAYNEQFF
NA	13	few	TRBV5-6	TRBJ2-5	TGTGCCAGCAGCTTGGACAGACAAGAGACCCAGTACTTC	CASSLDRQETQYF
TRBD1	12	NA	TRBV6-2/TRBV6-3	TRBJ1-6	TGTGCCAGCAGTTGGGGACAGGGGTCCCTCCACTTT	CASSWGQGSLHF
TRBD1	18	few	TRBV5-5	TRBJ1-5	TGTGCCAGCAGCTTGGCCAAACCGGGACAGAATGTTAATCAGCCCCAGCATTTT	CASSLAKPGQNVNQPQHF
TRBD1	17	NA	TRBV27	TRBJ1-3	TGTGCCAGCAGCCGAACCGGGGGACAGGGGAATGGAAACACCATATATTTT	CASSRTGGQGNGNTIYF
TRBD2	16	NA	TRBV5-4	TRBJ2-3	TGTGCCAGCAGCTCTCTAGGACTAGCGACGACAGATACGCAGTATTTT	CASSSLGLATTDTQYF
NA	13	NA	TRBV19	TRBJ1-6	TGTGCCAGTAAAAATCGGGAGAATTCACCCCTCCACTTT	CASKNRENSPLHF
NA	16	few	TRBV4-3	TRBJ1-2	TGCGCCAGCAGCCAAGATAGACAGAATCCTAACTATGGCTACACCTTC	CASSQDRQNPNYGYTF
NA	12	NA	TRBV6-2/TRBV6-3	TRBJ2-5	TGTGCCAGCAGTCGGACAATGGAGACCCAGTACTTC	CASSRTMETQYF
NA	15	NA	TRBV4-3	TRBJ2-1	TGCGCCAGCAGCCCGGCCTCCAGGGCCTACAATGAGCAGTTCTTC	CASSPASRAYNEQFF
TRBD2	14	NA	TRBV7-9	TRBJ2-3	TGTGCCAGCAGCCGGAGTGGGAGGGGAGATACGCAGTATTTT	CASSRSGRGDTQYF
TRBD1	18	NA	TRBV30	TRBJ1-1	TGTGCCTGGAGTCCCTATGGCCGACAGGGTATTATGCACACTGAAGCTTTCTTT	CAWSPYGRQGIMHTEAFF
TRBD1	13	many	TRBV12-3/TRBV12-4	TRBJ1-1	TGTGCCAGCAGTCAACAGGGGAGCACTGAAGCTTTCTTT	CASSQQGSTEAFF
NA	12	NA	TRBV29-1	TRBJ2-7	TGCAGCGTGAGAACAGTCTCCTACGAGCAGTACTTC	CSVRTVSYEQYF
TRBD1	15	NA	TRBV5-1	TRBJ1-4	TGCGCCAGCAGCCCGACCGGGACAGTTAATGAAAAACTGTTTTTT	CASSPTGTVNEKLFF
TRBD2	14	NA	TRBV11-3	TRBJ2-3	TGTGCCAGCAGCGTCAGCGGGGGCCAGGATACGCAGTATTTT	CASSVSGGQDTQYF
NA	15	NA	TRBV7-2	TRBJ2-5	TGTGCCAGCAGCTCAAATACACTAAACCAAGAGACCCAGTACTTC	CASSSNTLNQETQYF
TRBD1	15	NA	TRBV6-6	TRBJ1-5	TGTGCCAGCAGTTCCCCTACAGGGGGAAATCAGCCCCAGCATTTT	CASSSPTGGNQPQHF
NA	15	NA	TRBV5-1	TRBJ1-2	TGCGCCAGCAGCTCATCGTCCGGGAATGATTATGGCTACACCTTC	CASSSSSGNDYGYTF
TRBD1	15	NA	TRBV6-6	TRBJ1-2	TGTGCCAGCAGTGATGGGGACAGGAATCCCTATGGCTACACCTTC	CASSDGDRNPYGYTF
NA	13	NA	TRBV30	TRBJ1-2	TGTGCCTGGAGTGCGGGGGGCAACTATGGCTACACCTTC	CAWSAGGNYGYTF
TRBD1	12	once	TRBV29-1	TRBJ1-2	TGCAGCGCCACAGGGGACCCATATGGCTACACCTTC	CSATGDPYGYTF
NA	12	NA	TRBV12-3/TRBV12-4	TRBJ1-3	TGTGCCAGCAGTTTGTTCGGGAACACCATATATTTT	CASSLFGNTIYF
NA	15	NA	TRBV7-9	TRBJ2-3	TGTGCCAGCAGCCCCCAGGGACAAGGGACAGATACGCAGTATTTT	CASSPQGQGTDTQYF
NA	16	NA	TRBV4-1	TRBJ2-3	TGCGCCAGCAGCCAAGATGAGGGACTCCTGGGGAATACGCAGTATTTT	CASSQDEGLLGNTQYF
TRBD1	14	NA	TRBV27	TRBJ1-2	TGTGCCAGCAGTTCCACCGGGACAGGGCATGGCTACACCTTC	CASSSTGTGHGYTF
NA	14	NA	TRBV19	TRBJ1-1	TGTGCCAGTAGTATAGAATACGGTTACACTGAAGCTTTCTTT	CASSIEYGYTEAFF
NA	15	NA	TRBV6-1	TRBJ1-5	TGTGCCAGCAGTGAATGGGGGGGTAGCAATCAGCCCCAGCATTTT	CASSEWGGSNQPQHF
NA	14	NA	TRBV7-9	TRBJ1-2	TGTGCCAGCAGCCAACAGGGACCACACTATGGCTACACCTTC	CASSQQGPHYGYTF
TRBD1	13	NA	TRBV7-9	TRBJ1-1	TGTGCCAGCAGCTTAGGGACAGGGGCTGAAGCTTTCTTT	CASSLGTGAEAFF
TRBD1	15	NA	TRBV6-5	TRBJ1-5	TGTGCCAGCAGGGTTTCCGGGACAGGGAGGGAGCCCCAGCATTTT	CASRVSGTGREPQHF